This T cell receptor (beta chain) stems from a study of Graves' ophthalmopathy and Graves' hyperthyroidism. The sequenced template was RNA, covering the TCR beta CDR3 region. First-round RT-PCR employed HTBI primers, with a second-round multiplex PCR after it. TCRdb re-analysed the multiplex PCR reads in MiXCR, keeping a single row per CDR3 protein. The sample has hundreds of thousands of distinct CDR3 sequences, over 15% seen once. This clonotype was picked up many times. Sequencing was performed on peripheral blood. The sequence came from a woman aged 18-30 years with stable Graves' hyperthyroidism.

The DNA of the CDR3 is TGTGCCAGTAGTCCCTTGACAGGGATGATGAACACTGAAGCTTTCTTT. As protein: CASSPLTGMMNTEAFF. V gene TRBV19 combines with J gene TRBJ1-1; 7 bases match TRBD1. Germline assignment: CDR1 LNHDA and CDR2 SQIVND (reference sequence). This CDR3 spans 16 amino acids. V shed 5 bases and J 0 bases; nucleotides not matched to a gene: 9.